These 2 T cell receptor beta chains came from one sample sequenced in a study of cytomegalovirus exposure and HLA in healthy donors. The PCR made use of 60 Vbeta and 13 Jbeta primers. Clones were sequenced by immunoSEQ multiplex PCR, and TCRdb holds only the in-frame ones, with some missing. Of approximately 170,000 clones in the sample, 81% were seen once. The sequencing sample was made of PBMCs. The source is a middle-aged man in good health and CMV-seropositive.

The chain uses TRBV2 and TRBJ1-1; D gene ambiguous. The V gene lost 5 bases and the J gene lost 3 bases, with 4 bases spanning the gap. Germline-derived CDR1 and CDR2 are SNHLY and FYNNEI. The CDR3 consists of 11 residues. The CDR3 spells CASSSYTEAFF. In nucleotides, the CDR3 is TGTGCCAGCAGTTCTTACACTGAAGCTTTCTTT. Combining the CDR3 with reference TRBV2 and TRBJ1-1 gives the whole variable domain EPEVTQTPSHQVTQMGQEVILRCVPISNHLYFYWYRQILGQKVEFLVSFYNNEISEKSEIFDDQFSVERPDGSNFTLKIRSTKLEDSAMYFCASSSYTEAFFGQGTRLTVV.

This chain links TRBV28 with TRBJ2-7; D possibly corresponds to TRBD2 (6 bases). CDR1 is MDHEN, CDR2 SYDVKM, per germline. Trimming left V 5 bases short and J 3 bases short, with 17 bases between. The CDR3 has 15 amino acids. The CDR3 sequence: CASSQGPGGNYEQYF. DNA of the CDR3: TGTGCCAGCAGTCAGGGACCCGGCGGGAACTACGAGCAGTACTTC.